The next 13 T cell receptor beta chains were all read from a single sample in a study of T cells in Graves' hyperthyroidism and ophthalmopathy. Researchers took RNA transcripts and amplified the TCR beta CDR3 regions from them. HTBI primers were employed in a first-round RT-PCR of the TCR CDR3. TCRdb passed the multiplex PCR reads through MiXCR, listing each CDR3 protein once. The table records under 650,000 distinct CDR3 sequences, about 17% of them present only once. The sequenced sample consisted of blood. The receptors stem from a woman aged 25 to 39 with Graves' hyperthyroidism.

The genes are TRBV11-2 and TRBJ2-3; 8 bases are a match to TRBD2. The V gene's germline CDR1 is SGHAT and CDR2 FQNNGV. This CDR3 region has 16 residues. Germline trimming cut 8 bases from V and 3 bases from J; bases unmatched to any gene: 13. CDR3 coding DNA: TGTGCCAGCCAGGTGTTAAGCGGGAGTGTAACAGATACGCAGTATTTT. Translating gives CASQVLSGSVTDTQYF.

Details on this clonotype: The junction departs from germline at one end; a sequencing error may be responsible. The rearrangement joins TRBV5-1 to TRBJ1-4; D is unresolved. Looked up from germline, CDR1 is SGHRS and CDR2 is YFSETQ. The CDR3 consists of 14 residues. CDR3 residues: CASSVHPTNEKLFF. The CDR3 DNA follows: TGTGCCAGCAGCGTCCACCCAACTAATGAAAAACTGTTTTTT. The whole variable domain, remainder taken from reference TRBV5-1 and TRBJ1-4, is KAGVTQTPRYLIKTRGQQVTLSCSPISGHRSVSWYQQTPGQGLQFLFEYFSETQRNKGNFPGRFSGRQFSNSRSEMNVSTLELGDSALYLCASSVHPTNEKLFFGSGTQLSVL.

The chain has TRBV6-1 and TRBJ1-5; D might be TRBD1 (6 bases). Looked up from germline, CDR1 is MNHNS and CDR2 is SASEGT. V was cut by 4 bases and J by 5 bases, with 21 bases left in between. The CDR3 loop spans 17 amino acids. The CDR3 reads CASSVPAGGGLHQPQHF. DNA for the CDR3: TGTGCCAGCAGTGTCCCGGCTGGGGGGGGCTTACATCAGCCCCAGCATTTT.

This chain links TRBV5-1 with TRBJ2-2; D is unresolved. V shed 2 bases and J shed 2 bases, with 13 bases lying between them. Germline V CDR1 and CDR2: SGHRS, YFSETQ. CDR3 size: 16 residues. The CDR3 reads CASSFPAIGNTGELFF. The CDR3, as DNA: TGCGCCAGCAGCTTTCCCGCCATAGGTAACACCGGGGAGCTGTTTTTT.

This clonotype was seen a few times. The CDR3 reads CASSSELYGYTF. The CDR3 nucleotides are TGCGCCAGCAGCTCGGAGCTATATGGCTACACCTTC. The chain joins TRBV5-1 to TRBJ1-2, with no clear D. The CDR3 has 12 amino acids. CDR1 SGHRS and CDR2 YFSETQ come from the germline V gene. V was pared by 3 bases and J by 5 bases, with 8 bases between.

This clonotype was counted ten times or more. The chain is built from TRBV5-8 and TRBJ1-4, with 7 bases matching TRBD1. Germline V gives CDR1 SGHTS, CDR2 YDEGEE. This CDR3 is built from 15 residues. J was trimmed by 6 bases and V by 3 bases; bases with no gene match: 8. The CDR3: CASSSVRQGDEKLFF. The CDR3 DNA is TGTGCCAGCAGCTCAGTGCGACAGGGCGATGAAAAACTGTTTTTT.

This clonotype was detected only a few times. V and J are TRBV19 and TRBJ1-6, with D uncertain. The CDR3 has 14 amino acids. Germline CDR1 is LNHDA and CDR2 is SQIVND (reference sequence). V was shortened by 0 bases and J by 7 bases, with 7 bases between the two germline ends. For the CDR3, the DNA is TGTGCCAGTAGTATAGAAACAGAGAATTCACCCCTCCACTTT. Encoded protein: CASSIETENSPLHF. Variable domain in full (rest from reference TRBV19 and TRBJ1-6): DGGITQSPKYLFRKEGQNVTLSCEQNLNHDAMYWYRQDPGQGLRLIYYSQIVNDFQKGDIAEGYSVSREKKESFPLTVTSAQKNPTAFYLCASSIETENSPLHFGNGTRLTVT.

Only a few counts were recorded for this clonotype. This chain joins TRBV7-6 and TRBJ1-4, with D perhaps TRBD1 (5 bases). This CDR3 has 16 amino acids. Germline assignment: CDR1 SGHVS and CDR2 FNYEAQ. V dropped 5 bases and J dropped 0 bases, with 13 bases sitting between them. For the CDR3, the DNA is TGTGCCAGCAGCCGAAGGGACGGTGCAACTAATGAAAAACTGTTTTTT. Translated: CASSRRDGATNEKLFF.

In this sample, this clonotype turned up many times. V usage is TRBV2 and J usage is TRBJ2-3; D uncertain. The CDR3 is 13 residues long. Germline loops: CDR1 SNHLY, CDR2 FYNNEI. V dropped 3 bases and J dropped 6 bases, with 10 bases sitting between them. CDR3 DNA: TGTGCCAGCAGTGAGCAGGCCCCGGATACGCAGTATTTT. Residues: CASSEQAPDTQYF.

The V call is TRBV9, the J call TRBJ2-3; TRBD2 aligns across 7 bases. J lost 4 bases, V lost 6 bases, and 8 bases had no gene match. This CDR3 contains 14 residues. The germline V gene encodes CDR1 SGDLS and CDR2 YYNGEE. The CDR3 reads CASIKTSSPDTQYF. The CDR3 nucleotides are TGTGCCAGCATTAAGACTAGCAGTCCAGATACGCAGTATTTT.

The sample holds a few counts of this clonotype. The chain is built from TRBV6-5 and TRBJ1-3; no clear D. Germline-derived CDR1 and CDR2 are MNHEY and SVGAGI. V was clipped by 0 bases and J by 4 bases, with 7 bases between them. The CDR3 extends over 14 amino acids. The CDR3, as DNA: TGTGCCAGCAGTTACTCAGGGTTGGGAAACACCATATATTTT. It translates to CASSYSGLGNTIYF.

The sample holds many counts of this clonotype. The CDR3 DNA is TGTGCCAGCAGTCCTAGACAGCTGACGGACACTGAAGCTTTCTTT. Its translation: CASSPRQLTDTEAFF. The chain uses TRBV12-3 or TRBV12-4 and TRBJ1-1, with D maybe TRBD1 (5 bases). V was shortened by 5 bases and J by 3 bases, with 16 bases between the two germline ends. The CDR3 consists of 15 residues.

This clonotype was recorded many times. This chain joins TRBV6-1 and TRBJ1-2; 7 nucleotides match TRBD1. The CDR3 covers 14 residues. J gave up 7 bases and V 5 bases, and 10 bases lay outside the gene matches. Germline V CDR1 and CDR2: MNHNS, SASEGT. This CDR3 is CASSSGTALGGYTF. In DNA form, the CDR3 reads TGTGCCAGCAGTTCCGGGACAGCCTTGGGTGGCTACACCTTC.